Included here is one T cell receptor (beta chain) sequence, with context. The protocol was immunoSEQ multiplex PCR, while the TCRdb copy is restricted to in-frame clones and leaves out a portion. This table holds approximately 91,000 clones, around four fifths found once. This specimen belongs to a study of blood T cell repertoires in COVID-19. Study-level background: Acute and convalescent COVID-19 samples came from the United States, Italy and Spain.

Trimming removed 5 bases from V and 5 bases from J, with 6 bases in between. This CDR3 has 11 amino acids. CDR1 KGHSH and CDR2 LQKENI come from the germline V gene. The sequence came from a woman older than 75 with acute or convalescent COVID-19. Sequenced: peripheral blood. V gene TRBV18 combines with J gene TRBJ2-5; no clear D. The CDR3 DNA is TGTGCCAGCTCAGAACGGGAGACCCAGTACTTC. Its translation: CASSERETQYF.